This T cell receptor (beta chain) was recovered during a study of T cells expressing NK-cell markers. The wider study: Beta-chain profiling covered CD3+CD56+NKG2C+, CD3+CD56+NKG2C- and CD3+CD56-NKG2C+ sorted subsets. Seropositivity for HCMV was found in seven of the eight sequenced donors, with one seronegative. Study conclusions and caveats: Whether expanded NKG2C+ T cell clones recognized HCMV stayed uncertain.

This CDR3 contains 15 residues. TCRdb reprocessed the 5' RACE reads and keeps a single row for each CDR3 protein, giving no DNA. Its table lists almost 450,000 distinct CDR3 sequences. Note on this clonotype: The antigen is not known.

The TCR comes from a woman between 18 and 70 years old in good health. The chain carries TRBV12-3 or TRBV12-4 and TRBJ2-1; TCRdb lists TRBD1, though no DNA is available to test this call. Sequencing was performed on blood T cells: a sorted CD56 or NKG2C T cell subset, CD4+ or CD8+ T cells, or bulk PBMC T cells (not recorded which). The CDR3 spells CASSLDGQGAGEQFF.